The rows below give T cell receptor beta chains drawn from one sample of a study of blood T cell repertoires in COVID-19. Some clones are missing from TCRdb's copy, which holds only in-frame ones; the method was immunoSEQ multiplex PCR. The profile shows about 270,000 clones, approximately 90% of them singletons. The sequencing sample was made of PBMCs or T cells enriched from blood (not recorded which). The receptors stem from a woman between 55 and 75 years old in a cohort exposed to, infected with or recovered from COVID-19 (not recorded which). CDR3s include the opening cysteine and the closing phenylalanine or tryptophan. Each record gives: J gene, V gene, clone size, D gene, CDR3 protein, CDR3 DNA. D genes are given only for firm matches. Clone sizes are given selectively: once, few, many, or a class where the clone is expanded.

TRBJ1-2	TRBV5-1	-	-	CASSWGSGAYGYTF	TGCGCCAGCAGCTGGGGTTCAGGGGCCTATGGCTACACCTTC
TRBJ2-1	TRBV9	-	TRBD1	CASSPQGPNNEQFF	TGTGCCAGCAGCCCACAGGGGCCTAACAATGAGCAGTTCTTC
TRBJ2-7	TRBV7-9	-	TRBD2	CASSLAASGGYEQYF	TGTGCCAGCAGCCTAGCGGCTAGCGGGGGTTACGAGCAGTACTTC
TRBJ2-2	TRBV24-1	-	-	CATSVVSEDTGELFF	TGTGCCACCAGTGTGGTCAGTGAAGACACCGGGGAGCTGTTTTTT
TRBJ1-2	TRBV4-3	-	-	CASSQDFRRAPYTF	TGCGCCAGCAGCCAAGACTTCCGGAGGGCCCCCTACACCTTC
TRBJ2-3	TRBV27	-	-	CASRRFAGQDTQYF	TGTGCCAGCAGACGTTTCGCGGGCCAGGATACGCAGTATTTT
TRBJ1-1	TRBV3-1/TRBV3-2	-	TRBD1	CASSQSQGALYTEAFF	TGTGCCAGCAGCCAATCGCAGGGGGCATTGTACACTGAAGCTTTCTTT
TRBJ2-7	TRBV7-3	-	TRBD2	CASSLGTSGSYEQYF	TGTGCCAGCAGCTTGGGGACTAGCGGCTCCTACGAGCAGTACTTC
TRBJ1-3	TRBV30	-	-	CAWSDRGIWTASGNTIYF	TGTGCCTGGAGTGATCGGGGAATCTGGACAGCTTCTGGAAACACCATATATTTT
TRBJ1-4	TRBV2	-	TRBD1	CASRDTGARSEKLFF	TGTGCCAGCAGGGACACAGGGGCTAGGAGTGAAAAACTGTTTTTT
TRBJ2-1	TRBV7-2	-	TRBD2	CASSLGLAGGEQFF	TGTGCCAGCAGCTTGGGACTAGCGGGGGGTGAGCAGTTCTTC
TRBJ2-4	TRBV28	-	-	CASSLSAGVLGKNIQYF	TGTGCCAGCAGTTTATCGGCAGGGGTATTGGGCAAAAACATTCAGTACTTC
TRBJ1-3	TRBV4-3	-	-	CASSQSFSPEGGNTIYF	TGCGCCAGCAGCCAAAGCTTCAGCCCGGAGGGAGGAAACACCATATATTTT
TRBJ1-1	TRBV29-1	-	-	CSARTGLNTEAFF	TGCAGCGCTAGGACGGGATTGAACACTGAAGCTTTCTTT
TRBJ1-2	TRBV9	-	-	CASSPQGNYGYTF	TGTGCCAGCAGCCCCCAGGGTAACTATGGCTACACCTTC
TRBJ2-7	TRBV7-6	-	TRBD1	CASSADRGNYYEQYF	TGTGCCAGCAGCGCCGACAGGGGCAACTACTACGAGCAGTACTTC
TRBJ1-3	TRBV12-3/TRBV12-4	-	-	CASTTDSGNTIYF	TGTGCCAGTACGACAGACTCTGGAAACACCATATATTTT
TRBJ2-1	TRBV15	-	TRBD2	CATSRDTRKAGGPGEQFF	TGTGCCACCAGCAGAGATACCCGAAAGGCGGGAGGGCCGGGTGAGCAGTTCTTC
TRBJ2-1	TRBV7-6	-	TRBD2	CASSGTSVYNEQFF	TGTGCCAGCAGTGGGACTAGCGTCTACAATGAGCAGTTCTTC
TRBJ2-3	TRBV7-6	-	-	CASSPQGTDTQYF	TGTGCCAGCAGCCCACAGGGCACAGATACGCAGTATTTT
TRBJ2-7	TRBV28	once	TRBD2	CASSGLAGGLREQYF	TGTGCCAGCAGTGGACTAGCGGGAGGTTTGCGCGAGCAGTACTTC
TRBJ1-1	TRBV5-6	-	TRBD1	CASSLPRGLQTEAFF	TGTGCCAGCAGCTTGCCCAGGGGGTTGCAAACTGAAGCTTTCTTT
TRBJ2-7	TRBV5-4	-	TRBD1	CASSSGGAYEQYF	TGTGCCAGCAGCTCAGGGGGAGCCTACGAGCAGTACTTC
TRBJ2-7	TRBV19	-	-	CASSRRDSKINEQYF	TGTGCCAGTAGCCGCCGGGACTCGAAGATTAACGAGCAGTACTTC
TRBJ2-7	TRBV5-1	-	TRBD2	CASSLGSGSDEQYF	TGCGCCAGCAGCTTGGGGAGCGGGAGCGACGAGCAGTACTTC
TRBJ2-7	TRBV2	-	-	CASRSVGAAYEQYF	TGTGCCAGCAGATCCGTGGGAGCGGCCTACGAGCAGTACTTC
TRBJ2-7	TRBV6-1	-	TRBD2	CASSVGRTSGSSLEQYF	TGTGCCAGCAGTGTGGGTAGGACTAGCGGGTCCAGTTTAGAGCAGTACTTC
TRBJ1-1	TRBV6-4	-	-	CASSDGVEAFF	TGTGCCAGCAGTGACGGAGTTGAAGCTTTCTTT
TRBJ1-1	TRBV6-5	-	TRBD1	CASSTGQWGTEAFF	TGTGCCAGCAGCACGGGACAGTGGGGCACTGAAGCTTTCTTT
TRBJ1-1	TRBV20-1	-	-	CSASSRMNYRVAAFF	TGCAGTGCTAGTTCCCGGATGAACTACAGGGTTGCAGCTTTCTTT
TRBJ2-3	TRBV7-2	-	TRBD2	CASSLTELAGGPTDTQYF	TGTGCCAGCAGCTTAACCGAACTAGCGGGAGGGCCGACAGATACGCAGTATTTT
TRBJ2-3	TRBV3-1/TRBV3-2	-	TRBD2	CASSHPTSGRAEDTQYF	TGTGCCAGCAGCCACCCCACTAGCGGGAGGGCCGAAGATACGCAGTATTTT
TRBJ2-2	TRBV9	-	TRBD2	CASSVGLAGSSANTGELFF	TGTGCCAGCAGCGTAGGGCTAGCGGGCTCCTCCGCGAACACCGGGGAGCTGTTTTTT
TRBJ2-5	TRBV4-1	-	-	CASSRGGESGGTQYF	TGCGCCAGCAGCCGGGGTGGGGAGTCAGGCGGGACCCAGTACTTC
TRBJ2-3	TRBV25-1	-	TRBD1	CASTRTGSTDTQYF	TGTGCCAGCACCAGGACAGGGAGCACAGATACGCAGTATTTT
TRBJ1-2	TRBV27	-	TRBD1	CASSLSGQGRGLNYGYTF	TGTGCCAGCAGTTTATCCGGACAGGGGCGCGGCCTGAACTATGGCTACACCTTC
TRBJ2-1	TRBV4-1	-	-	CASSHLGLGNEQFF	TGCGCCAGCAGCCACCTAGGACTGGGCAATGAGCAGTTCTTC
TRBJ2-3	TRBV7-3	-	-	CASSLMDSRPDTQYF	TGTGCCAGCAGCTTAATGGACAGTAGGCCAGATACGCAGTATTTT
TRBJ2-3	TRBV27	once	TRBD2	CASDDGGNGREGQIPTDTQYF	TGTGCCAGCGACGACGGAGGGAACGGGCGGGAGGGTCAAATCCCCACAGATACGCAGTATTTT
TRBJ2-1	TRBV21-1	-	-	CASLGELGPGKQFF	TGTGCCAGCCTCGGGGAGCTCGGCCCGGGGAAGCAGTTCTTC
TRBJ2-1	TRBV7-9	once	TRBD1	CASSLVVTGVYNEQFF	TGTGCCAGCAGCTTAGTTGTGACAGGGGTCTACAATGAGCAGTTCTTC
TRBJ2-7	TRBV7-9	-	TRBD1	CAVRGQGFSASYEQYF	TGTGCAGTTAGGGGACAGGGGTTTTCGGCCTCCTACGAGCAGTACTTC
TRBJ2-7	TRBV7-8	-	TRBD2	CASSRGTTYEQYF	TGTGCCAGCAGCCGAGGGACTACCTACGAGCAGTACTTC
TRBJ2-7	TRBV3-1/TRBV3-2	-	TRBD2	CASSEGLAESYEQYF	TGTGCCAGCAGCGAAGGACTAGCGGAGAGCTACGAGCAGTACTTC
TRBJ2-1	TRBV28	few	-	CASSLWGGRNNEQFF	TGTGCCAGCAGTTTATGGGGGGGAAGGAACAATGAGCAGTTCTTC
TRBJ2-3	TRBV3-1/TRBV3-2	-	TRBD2	CASSQDPTSGSSNTQYF	TGTGCCAGCAGCCAAGATCCGACTAGCGGAAGCTCAAATACGCAGTATTTT